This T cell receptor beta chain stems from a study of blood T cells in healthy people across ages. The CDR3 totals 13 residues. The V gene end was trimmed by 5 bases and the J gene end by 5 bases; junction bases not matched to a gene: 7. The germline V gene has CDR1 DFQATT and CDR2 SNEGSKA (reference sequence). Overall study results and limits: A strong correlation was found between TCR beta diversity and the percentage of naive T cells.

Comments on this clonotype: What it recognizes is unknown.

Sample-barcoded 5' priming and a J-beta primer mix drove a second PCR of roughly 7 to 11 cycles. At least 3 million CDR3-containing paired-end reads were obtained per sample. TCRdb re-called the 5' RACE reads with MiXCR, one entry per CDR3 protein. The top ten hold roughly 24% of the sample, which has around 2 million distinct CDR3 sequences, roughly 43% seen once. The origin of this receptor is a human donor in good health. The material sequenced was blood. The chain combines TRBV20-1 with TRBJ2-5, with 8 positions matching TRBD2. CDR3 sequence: CSAPGTSGETQYF. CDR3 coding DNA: TGCAGTGCTCCCGGGACTAGTGGGGAGACCCAGTACTTC.